The present T cell receptor (beta chain) was sequenced within a study of identical twins. Study-wide results and caveats: There were fewer insertions in abundant cord blood beta clonotypes, but memory repertoires showed no such pattern. Out-of-frame alpha sequences shared between twins exhibited an excess of low generation probability.

One entry per CDR3 protein, called by TCRdb with MiXCR from the 5' RACE reads. Found here are around 340,000 distinct CDR3 sequences, over 9% of them singletons; the top ten hold around 7.8%. The donors were all healthy and Caucasian. CDR1 is MNHNS, CDR2 SASEGT, per germline. Unmatched junction bases numbered 11, after V lost 6 bases and J lost 0 bases. The CDR3 sequence is 17 residues long. Concerning this clonotype itself: Its antigen remains unidentified.

These data were also filed under a second study, of yellow fever vaccine responses in identical twins. This second study notes: Twins showed a vaccine T cell response that reportedly seemed partly convergent, partly personalized.

The clonotype originates from a woman in her late teens or twenties in good health. The source material was CD8+ T cells sorted from blood. The rearrangement links TRBV6-1 to TRBJ1-1; 9 nucleotides match TRBD1. The CDR3 DNA reads as TGTGCCAGCAGCCGACTTGAGGACAGGGGTCTGAACACTGAAGCTTTCTTT. The encoded protein is CASSRLEDRGLNTEAFF.